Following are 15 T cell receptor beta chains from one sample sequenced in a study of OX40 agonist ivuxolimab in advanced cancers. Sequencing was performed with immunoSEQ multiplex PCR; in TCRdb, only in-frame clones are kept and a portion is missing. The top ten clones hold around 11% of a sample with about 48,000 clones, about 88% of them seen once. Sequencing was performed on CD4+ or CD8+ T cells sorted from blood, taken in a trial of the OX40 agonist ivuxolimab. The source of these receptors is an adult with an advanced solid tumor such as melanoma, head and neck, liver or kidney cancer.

The CDR3 here is CAISPGTGRETQYF. DNA for the CDR3: TGTGCCATATCACCGGGGACAGGGCGGGAGACCCAGTACTTC. The rearrangement uses TRBV2 and TRBJ2-5; 9 bases fit TRBD1. The CDR3 consists of 14 residues. The V gene's germline CDR1 is SNHLY and CDR2 FYNNEI. V shed 10 bases, J shed 5 bases, and the junction held 11 bases outside the gene matches.

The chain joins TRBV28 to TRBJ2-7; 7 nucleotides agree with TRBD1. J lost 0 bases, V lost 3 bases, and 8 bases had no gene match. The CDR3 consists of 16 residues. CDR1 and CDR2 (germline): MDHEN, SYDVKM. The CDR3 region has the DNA TGTGCCAGCAGTTTCGCAGTTCGGGACAGCTCCTACGAGCAGTACTTC. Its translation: CASSFAVRDSSYEQYF.

The CDR3 is CASSLSGGQGLYEQYF. CDR3 nucleotides: TGTGCCAGCAGTTTATCAGGAGGACAGGGCCTCTACGAGCAGTACTTC. The gene calls are TRBV27 and TRBJ2-7; 8 bases align to TRBD1. The CDR3 runs to 16 residues. The V and J ends lost 0 bases and 3 bases, in that order; junction bases with no gene match: 7. Germline V gene sequence: CDR1 MNHEY, CDR2 SMNVEV (reference sequence).

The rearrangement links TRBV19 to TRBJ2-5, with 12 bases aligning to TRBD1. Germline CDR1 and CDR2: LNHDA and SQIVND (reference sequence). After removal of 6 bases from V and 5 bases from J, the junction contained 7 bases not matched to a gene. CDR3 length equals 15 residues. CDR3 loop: CASRYGTGGSETQYF. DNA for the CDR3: TGTGCCAGTAGATACGGGACAGGGGGCTCGGAGACCCAGTACTTC.

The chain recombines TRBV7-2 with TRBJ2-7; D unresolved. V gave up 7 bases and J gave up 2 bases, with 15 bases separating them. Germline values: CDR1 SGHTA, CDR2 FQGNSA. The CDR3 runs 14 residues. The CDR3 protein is CASTFYDGTYEQYF. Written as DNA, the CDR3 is TGTGCCAGCACCTTTTACGACGGTACCTACGAGCAGTACTTC.

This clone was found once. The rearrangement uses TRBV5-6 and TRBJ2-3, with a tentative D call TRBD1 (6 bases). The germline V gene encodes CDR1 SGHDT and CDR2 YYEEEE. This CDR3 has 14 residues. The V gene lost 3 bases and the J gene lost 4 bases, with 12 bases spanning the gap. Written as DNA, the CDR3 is TGTGCCAGCAGCTCGGCCCCAGGGGCAGATACGCAGTATTTT. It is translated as CASSSAPGADTQYF.

The chain's CDR3 is CASPRTDNYGYTF. The CDR3 DNA reads as TGTGCCAGCCCGAGGACAGATAACTATGGCTACACCTTC. The chain links TRBV2 to TRBJ1-2; TRBD1 might be the D (6 bases). Germline-derived CDR1 and CDR2 are SNHLY and FYNNEI. V was pared by 8 bases and J by 1 base, with 11 bases between. CDR3 length equals 13 residues.

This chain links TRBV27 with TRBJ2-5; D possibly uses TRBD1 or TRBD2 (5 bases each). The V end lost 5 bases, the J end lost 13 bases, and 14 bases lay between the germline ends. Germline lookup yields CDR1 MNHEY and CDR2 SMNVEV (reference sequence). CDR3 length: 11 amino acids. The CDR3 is CASSLGTDWYF. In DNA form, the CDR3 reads TGTGCCAGCAGTCTTGGGACCGACTGGTACTTC.

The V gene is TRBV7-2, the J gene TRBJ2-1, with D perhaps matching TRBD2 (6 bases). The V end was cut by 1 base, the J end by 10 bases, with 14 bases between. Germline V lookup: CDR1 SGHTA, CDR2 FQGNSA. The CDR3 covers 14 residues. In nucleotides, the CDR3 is TGTGCCAGCAGCTTAGGACTAGGGGAGAGGGAGCAGTTCTTC. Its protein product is CASSLGLGEREQFF. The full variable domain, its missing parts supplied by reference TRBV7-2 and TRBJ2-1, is GAGVSQSPSNKVTEKGKDVELRCDPISGHTALYWYRQSLGQGLEFLIYFQGNSAPDKSGLPSDRFSAERTGGSVSTLTIQRTQQEDSAVYLCASSLGLGEREQFFGPGTRLTVL.

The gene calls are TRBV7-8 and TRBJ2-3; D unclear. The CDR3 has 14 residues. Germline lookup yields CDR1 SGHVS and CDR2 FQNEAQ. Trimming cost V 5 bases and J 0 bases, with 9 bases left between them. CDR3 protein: CASSTTGSTDTQYF. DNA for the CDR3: TGTGCCAGCAGCACCACTGGGAGCACAGATACGCAGTATTTT.

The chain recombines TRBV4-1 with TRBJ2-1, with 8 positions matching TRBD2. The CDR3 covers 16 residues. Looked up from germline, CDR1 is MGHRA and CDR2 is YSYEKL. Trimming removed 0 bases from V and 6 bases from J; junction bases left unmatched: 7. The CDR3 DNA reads TGCGCCAGCAGCCAAGATTCAGTAGCGGGGCCCAATGAGCAGTTCTTC. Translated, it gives CASSQDSVAGPNEQFF.

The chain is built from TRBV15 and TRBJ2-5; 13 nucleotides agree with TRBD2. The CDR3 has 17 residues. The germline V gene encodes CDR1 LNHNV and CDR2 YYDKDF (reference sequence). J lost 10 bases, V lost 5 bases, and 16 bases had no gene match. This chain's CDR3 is CATSPGSWTSGGPNQYF. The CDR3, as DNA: TGTGCCACCAGCCCAGGTAGTTGGACTAGCGGGGGACCCAACCAGTACTTC.

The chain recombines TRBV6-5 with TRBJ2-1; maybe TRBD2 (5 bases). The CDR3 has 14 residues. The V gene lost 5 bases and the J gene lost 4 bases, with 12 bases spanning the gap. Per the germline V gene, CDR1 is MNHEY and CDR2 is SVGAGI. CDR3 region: CASSPGRQYNEQFF. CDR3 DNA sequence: TGTGCCAGCAGTCCGGGGAGACAATACAATGAGCAGTTCTTC.

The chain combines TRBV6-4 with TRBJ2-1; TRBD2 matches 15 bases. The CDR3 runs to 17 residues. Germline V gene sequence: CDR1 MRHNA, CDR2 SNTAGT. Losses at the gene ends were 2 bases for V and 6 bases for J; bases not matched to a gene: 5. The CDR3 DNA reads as TGTGCCAGCAGTGACGGGACTAGCGGGGGGCCATCCAATGAGCAGTTCTTC. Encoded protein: CASSDGTSGGPSNEQFF.

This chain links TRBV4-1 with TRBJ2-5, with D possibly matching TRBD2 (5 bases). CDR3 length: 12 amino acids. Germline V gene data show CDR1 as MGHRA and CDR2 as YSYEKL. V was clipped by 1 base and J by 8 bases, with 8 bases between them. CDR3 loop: CASSQGGITQYF. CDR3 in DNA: TGCGCCAGCAGCCAAGGAGGGATAACCCAGTACTTC.